The 6 T cell receptor beta chains below come from one sample, sequenced in a study of blood T cell repertoires in COVID-19. TCRdb's table, derived via immunoSEQ multiplex PCR, lists solely in-frame clones and lacks some. The table lists about 460,000 clones, approximately 90% of them singletons. The sequenced material came from PBMCs or T cells enriched from blood (not recorded which). The receptors come from a woman aged 60 to 75 who had recovered from COVID-19.

This chain joins TRBV29-1 and TRBJ1-1; D not resolved. Germline CDR1 and CDR2: SQVTM and ANQGSEA. Trimming left V 7 bases short and J 6 bases short, with 21 bases between. The CDR3 runs 14 residues. This CDR3 is CSAGEGGGFAEAFF. CDR3 nucleotide sequence: TGCAGCGCTGGGGAGGGTGGTGGTTTCGCTGAAGCTTTCTTT. Combining the CDR3 with reference TRBV29-1 and TRBJ1-1 gives the whole variable domain SAVISQKPSRDICQRGTSLTIQCQVDSQVTMMFWYRQQPGQSLTLIATANQGSEATYESGFVIDKFPISRPNLTFSTLTVSNMSPEDSSIYLCSAGEGGGFAEAFFGQGTRLTVV.

This chain links TRBV24-1 with TRBJ1-5, with 7 bases aligning to TRBD1. V gave up 4 bases and J gave up 7 bases; unmatched junction bases: 6. The CDR3 sequence is 14 residues long. Germline CDR1 is KGHDR and CDR2 is SFDVKD. The CDR3 DNA reads TGTGCCACCAGTGACCCGACAGGGCGCCAGCCCCAGCATTTT. This gives the protein CATSDPTGRQPQHF.

This chain connects TRBV5-8 to TRBJ1-6; 10 bases agree with TRBD1. Per the germline V gene, CDR1 is SGHTS and CDR2 is YDEGEE. Unmatched junction bases numbered 16, after V lost 4 bases and J lost 9 bases. The CDR3 spans 18 residues. The CDR3 loop is CASSPNRDRGVRGSPLHF. In DNA form, the CDR3 reads TGTGCCAGCAGCCCTAACCGGGACAGGGGAGTAAGGGGTTCACCCCTCCACTTT.

This clone occurred once. The CDR3 DNA sequence: TGTGCCAGCTCACCACAGAACAGGGGGCTGGATACGCAGTATTTT. It codes for CASSPQNRGLDTQYF. This sequence joins TRBV18 and TRBJ2-3; 9 bases map to TRBD1. This CDR3 region has 15 residues. Germline V gene data show CDR1 as KGHSH and CDR2 as LQKENI. J lost 6 bases, V lost 1 base, and 5 bases had no gene match.

V gene TRBV4-1 combines with J gene TRBJ2-5, with D perhaps matching TRBD2 (6 bases). Deletions cut 6 bases from V and 2 bases from J, with 19 bases between. Germline loops: CDR1 MGHRA, CDR2 YSYEKL. This CDR3 is built from 16 residues. The CDR3 DNA sequence: TGCGCCAGCAGTCTGTACCGAGGAGGAGGGCAAGAGACCCAGTACTTC. Translation: CASSLYRGGGQETQYF.

The chain has TRBV21-1 and TRBJ2-2; the table's D gene call, TRBD1, was not cross checked with the DNA. TRBV21-1 is a pseudogene locus. This CDR3 has 15 amino acids. DNA for the CDR3: TGTGCCAGCAGCAAAGCCGAGGGGGTGGCCGGGGAGCTGTTTTTT. Protein sequence: CASSKAEGVAGELFF.